The 7 T cell receptor beta chains given below trace back to one sample, sequenced in a study of cytomegalovirus exposure and HLA in healthy donors. Profiling relied on immunoSEQ multiplex PCR, and the TCRdb table lists in-frame clones only, not all of them. Among about 71,000 clones, about 94% were seen once, and the ten largest hold approximately 0.93%. Sequences were obtained from PBMCs. Receptors were obtained from a woman between 18 and 30 years old in good health and CMV-seronegative.

The CDR3 region is CASSQDLRISEFF. CDR3 sequence (DNA): TGCGCCAGCAGCCAAGATCTAAGAATAAGCGAGTTCTTC. This chain links TRBV4-1 with TRBJ2-1; D unclear. The CDR3 has 13 amino acids. Per germline, CDR1 MGHRA and CDR2 YSYEKL. Trimming shortened V by 0 bases and J by 14 bases, and 14 bases separated the two germline ends.

The V gene is TRBV4-2, the J gene TRBJ2-5; TRBD2 matches at 8 bases. The junction had 18 bases not matched to a gene; V was cut back by 8 bases and J by 7 bases. CDR1 is LGHNA, CDR2 YNFKEQ, per germline. The CDR3 is 16 residues long. CDR3 loop: CASRPLSGGLLPTQYF. CDR3 in DNA: TGTGCCAGCCGCCCCCTTTCGGGGGGGCTCTTGCCGACCCAGTACTTC.

The rearrangement uses TRBV5-4 and TRBJ1-2; D is possibly TRBD1 (5 bases). The germline V and J ends were trimmed by 0 bases and 2 bases, with 5 bases remaining between them. This CDR3 is built from 13 residues. Germline CDR1 is SGHNT and CDR2 is YYREEE (reference sequence). In DNA, the CDR3 is TGTGCCAGCAGCTTGGCAGGGAACTATGGCTACACCTTC. Translation gives CASSLAGNYGYTF.

J is TRBJ2-7 and V is TRBV28; D is possibly TRBD1 (5 bases). From germline, CDR1 is MDHEN and CDR2 SYDVKM. V lost 1 base and J 0 bases, leaving 10 bases between the germline ends. The CDR3 loop spans 15 amino acids. The CDR3, as DNA: TGTGCCAGCAGTTTATCCCAGGGCCACTCCTACGAGCAGTACTTC. This encodes CASSLSQGHSYEQYF.

The chain couples TRBV28 to TRBJ2-1; TRBD2 aligns across 10 bases. Germline CDR1 is MDHEN and CDR2 is SYDVKM. V was pared by 5 bases and J by 3 bases, with 7 bases of the junction left unmatched. The CDR3 totals 16 residues. CDR3 DNA sequence: TGTGCCAGCAGTCTGGGGGTAGCGGGAGGCTACAATGAGCAGTTCTTC. Translation gives CASSLGVAGGYNEQFF.

The gene calls are TRBV2 and TRBJ2-3; TRBD2 agrees at 15 bases. The CDR3 spans 16 residues. Unmatched junction bases numbered 2, after V lost 4 bases and J lost 3 bases. Germline V gene sequence: CDR1 SNHLY, CDR2 FYNNEI. This CDR3 is CASSGTSGGGTDTQYF. CDR3 sequence (DNA): TGTGCCAGCAGTGGGACTAGCGGGGGGGGGACAGATACGCAGTATTTT.

The CDR3: CSVRTGLSTDTQYF. The DNA for the CDR3 is TGCAGCGTTCGGACAGGGCTTAGCACAGATACGCAGTATTTT. The gene calls are TRBV29-1 and TRBJ2-3; 8 bases map to TRBD1. V shed 5 bases and J 0 bases; nucleotides not matched to a gene: 4. CDR3 length: 14 residues. Germline CDR1 SQVTM, CDR2 ANQGSEA.